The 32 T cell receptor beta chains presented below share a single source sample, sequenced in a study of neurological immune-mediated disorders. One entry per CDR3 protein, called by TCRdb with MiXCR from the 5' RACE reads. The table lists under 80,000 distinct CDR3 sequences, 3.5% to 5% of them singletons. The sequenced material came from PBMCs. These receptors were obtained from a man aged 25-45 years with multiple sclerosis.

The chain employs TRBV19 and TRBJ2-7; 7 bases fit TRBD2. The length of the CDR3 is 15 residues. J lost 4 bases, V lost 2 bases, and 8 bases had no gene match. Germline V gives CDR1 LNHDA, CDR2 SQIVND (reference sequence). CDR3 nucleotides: TGTGCCAGTAGTATATCGACGGGGGGAATGTACGAGCAGTACTTC. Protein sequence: CASSISTGGMYEQYF. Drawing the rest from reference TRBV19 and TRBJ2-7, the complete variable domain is DGGITQSPKYLFRKEGQNVTLSCEQNLNHDAMYWYRQDPGQGLRLIYYSQIVNDFQKGDIAEGYSVSREKKESFPLTVTSAQKNPTAFYLCASSISTGGMYEQYFGPGTRLTVT.

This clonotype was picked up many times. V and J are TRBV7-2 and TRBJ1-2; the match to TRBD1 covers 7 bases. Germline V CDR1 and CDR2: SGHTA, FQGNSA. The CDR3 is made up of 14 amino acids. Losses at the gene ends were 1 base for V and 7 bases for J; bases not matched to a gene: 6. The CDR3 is CASSLGQGMVGYTF. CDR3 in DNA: TGTGCCAGCAGCTTAGGACAGGGTATGGTTGGCTACACCTTC.

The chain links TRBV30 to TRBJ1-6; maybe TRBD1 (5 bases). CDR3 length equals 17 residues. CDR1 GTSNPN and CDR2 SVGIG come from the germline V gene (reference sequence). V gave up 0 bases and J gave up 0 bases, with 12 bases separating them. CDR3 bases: TGTGCCTGGAGTGTACCCTCGAGGGGCTCCTATAATTCACCCCTCCACTTT. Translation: CAWSVPSRGSYNSPLHF.

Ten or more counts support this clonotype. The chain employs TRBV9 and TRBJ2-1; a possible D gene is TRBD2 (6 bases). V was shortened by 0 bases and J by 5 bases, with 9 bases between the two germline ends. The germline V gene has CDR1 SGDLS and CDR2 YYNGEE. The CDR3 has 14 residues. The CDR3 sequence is CASSVGGLDNEQFF. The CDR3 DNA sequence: TGTGCCAGCAGCGTAGGGGGACTTGACAATGAGCAGTTCTTC.

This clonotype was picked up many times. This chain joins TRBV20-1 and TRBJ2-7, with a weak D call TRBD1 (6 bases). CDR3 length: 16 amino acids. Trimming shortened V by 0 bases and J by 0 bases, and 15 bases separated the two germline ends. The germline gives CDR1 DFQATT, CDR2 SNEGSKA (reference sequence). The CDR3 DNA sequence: TGCAGTGCTAGAGATCCATCCTCAGGGGACTCCTACGAGCAGTACTTC. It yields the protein CSARDPSSGDSYEQYF.

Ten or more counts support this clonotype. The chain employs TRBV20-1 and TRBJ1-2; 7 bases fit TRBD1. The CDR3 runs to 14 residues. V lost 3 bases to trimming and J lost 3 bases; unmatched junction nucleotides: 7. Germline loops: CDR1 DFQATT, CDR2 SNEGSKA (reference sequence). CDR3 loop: CSASPSGGDYGYTF. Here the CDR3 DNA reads TGCAGTGCTAGCCCCTCAGGGGGTGACTATGGCTACACCTTC.

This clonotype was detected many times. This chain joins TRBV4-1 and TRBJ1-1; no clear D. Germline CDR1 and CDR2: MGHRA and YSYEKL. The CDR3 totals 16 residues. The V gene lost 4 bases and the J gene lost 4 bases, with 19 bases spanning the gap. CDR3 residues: CASSPYWENLGTEAFF. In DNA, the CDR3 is TGCGCCAGCAGCCCTTATTGGGAGAACCTAGGCACTGAAGCTTTCTTT.

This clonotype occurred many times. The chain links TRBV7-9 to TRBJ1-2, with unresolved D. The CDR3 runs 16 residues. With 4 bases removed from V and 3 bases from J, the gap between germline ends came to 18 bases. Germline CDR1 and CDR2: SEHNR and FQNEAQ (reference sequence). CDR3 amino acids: CASSSLDANGDYGYTF. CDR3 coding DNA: TGTGCCAGCAGCTCTTTGGACGCAAATGGGGACTATGGCTACACCTTC.

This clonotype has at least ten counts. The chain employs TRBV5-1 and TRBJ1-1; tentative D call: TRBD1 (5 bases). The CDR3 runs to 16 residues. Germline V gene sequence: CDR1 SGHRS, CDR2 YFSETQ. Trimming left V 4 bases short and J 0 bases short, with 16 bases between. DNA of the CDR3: TGCGCCAGCAGCCGGGACGGTGGGAGCATGAACACTGAAGCTTTCTTT. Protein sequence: CASSRDGGSMNTEAFF.

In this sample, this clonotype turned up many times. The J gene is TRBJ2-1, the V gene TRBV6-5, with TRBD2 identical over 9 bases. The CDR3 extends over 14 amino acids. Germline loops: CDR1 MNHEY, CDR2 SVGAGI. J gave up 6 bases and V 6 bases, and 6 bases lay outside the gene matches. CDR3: CASRQLAGTNEQFF. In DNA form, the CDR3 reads TGTGCCAGCAGACAGCTAGCGGGGACCAATGAGCAGTTCTTC.

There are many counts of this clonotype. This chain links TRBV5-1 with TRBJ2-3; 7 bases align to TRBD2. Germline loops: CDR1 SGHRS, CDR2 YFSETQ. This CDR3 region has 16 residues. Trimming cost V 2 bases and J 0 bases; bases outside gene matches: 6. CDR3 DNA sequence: TGCGCCAGCAGCTTAGGAGCGGGGAGTAGCACAGATACGCAGTATTTT. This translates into CASSLGAGSSTDTQYF.

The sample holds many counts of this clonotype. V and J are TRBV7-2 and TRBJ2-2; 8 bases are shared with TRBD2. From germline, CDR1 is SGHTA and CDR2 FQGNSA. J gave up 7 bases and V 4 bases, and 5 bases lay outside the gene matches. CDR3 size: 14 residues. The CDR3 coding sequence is TGTGCCAGCAGCTCCCAAGGGACTAGCGGGGAGCTGTTTTTT. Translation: CASSSQGTSGELFF.

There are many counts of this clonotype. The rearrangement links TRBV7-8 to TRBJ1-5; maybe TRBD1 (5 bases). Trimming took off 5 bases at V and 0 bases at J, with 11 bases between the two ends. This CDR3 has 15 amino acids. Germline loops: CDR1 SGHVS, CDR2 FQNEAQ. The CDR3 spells CASSGGPYSNQPQHF. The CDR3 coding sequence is TGTGCCAGCAGCGGGGGACCCTATAGCAATCAGCCCCAGCATTTT. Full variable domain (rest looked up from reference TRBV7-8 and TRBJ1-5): GAGVSQSPRYKVAKRGQDVALRCDPISGHVSLFWYQQALGQGPEFLTYFQNEAQLDKSGLPSDRFFAERPEGSVSTLKIQRTQQEDSAVYLCASSGGPYSNQPQHFGDGTRLSIL.

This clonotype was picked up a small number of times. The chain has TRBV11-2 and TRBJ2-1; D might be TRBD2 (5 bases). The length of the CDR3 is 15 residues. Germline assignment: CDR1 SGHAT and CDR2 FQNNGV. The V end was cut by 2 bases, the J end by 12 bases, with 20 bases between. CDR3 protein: CASSLFGHTGSGQFF. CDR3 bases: TGTGCCAGCAGCTTATTCGGGCACACGGGAAGCGGGCAGTTCTTC.

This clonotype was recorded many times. The CDR3, as DNA: TGCGCCAGCAGCTTTACTAGCGGGGGGGCCTACGAGCAGTACTTC. It codes for CASSFTSGGAYEQYF. The chain recombines TRBV5-1 with TRBJ2-7; TRBD2 matches at 13 bases. The germline CDR1 and CDR2 sequences are SGHRS and YFSETQ. CDR3 length equals 15 residues. V was clipped by 2 bases and J by 2 bases; unmatched bases: 1.

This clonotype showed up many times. This CDR3 reads CASSPPGLAVETQYF. For the CDR3, the DNA is TGTGCCAGCAGTCCCCCGGGACTAGCGGTAGAGACCCAGTACTTC. The chain carries TRBV12-3 or TRBV12-4 and TRBJ2-5, with 11 bases matching TRBD2. The CDR3 sequence is 15 residues long. The J segment lost 4 bases and the V segment lost 5 bases, leaving 6 bases of the junction unmatched.

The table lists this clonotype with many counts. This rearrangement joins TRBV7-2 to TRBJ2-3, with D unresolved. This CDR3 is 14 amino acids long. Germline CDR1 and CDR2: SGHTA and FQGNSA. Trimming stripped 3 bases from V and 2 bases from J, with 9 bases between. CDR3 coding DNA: TGTGCCAGCAGCTTCGTGAAGATCACAGATACGCAGTATTTT. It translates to CASSFVKITDTQYF.

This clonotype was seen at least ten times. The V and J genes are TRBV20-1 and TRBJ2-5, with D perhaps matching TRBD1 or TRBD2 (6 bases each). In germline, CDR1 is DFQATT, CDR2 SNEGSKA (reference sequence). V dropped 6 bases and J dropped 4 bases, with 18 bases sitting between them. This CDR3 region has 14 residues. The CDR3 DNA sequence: TGCAGTGCACCAACAGGGAACGGGGGAGAGACCCAGTACTTC. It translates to CSAPTGNGGETQYF.

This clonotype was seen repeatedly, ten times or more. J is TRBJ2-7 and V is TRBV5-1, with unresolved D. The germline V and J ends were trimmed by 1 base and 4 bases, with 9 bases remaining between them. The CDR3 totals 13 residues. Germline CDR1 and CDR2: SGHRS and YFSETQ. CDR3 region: CASSLSVAYEQYF. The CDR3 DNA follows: TGCGCCAGCAGCTTGAGCGTGGCTTACGAGCAGTACTTC.

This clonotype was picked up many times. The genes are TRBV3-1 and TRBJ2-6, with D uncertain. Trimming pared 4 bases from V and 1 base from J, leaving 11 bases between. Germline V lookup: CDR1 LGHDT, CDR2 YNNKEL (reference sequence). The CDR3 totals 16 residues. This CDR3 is CASSRLGFSGANVLTF. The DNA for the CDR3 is TGTGCCAGCAGCCGGCTGGGCTTTTCTGGGGCCAACGTCCTGACTTTC.

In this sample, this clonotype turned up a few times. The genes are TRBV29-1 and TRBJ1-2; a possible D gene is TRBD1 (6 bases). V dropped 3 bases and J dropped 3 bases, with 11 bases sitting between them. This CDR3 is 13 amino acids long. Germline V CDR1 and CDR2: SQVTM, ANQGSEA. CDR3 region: CSVDGGAYYGYTF. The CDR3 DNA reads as TGCAGCGTTGATGGGGGGGCTTACTATGGCTACACCTTC. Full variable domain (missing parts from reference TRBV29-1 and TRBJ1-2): SAVISQKPSRDICQRGTSLTIQCQVDSQVTMMFWYRQQPGQSLTLIATANQGSEATYESGFVIDKFPISRPNLTFSTLTVSNMSPEDSSIYLCSVDGGAYYGYTFGSGTRLTVV.

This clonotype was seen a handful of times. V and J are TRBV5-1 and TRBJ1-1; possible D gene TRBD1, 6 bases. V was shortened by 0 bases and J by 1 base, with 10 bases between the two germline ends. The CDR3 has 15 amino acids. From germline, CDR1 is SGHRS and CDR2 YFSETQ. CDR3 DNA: TGCGCCAGCAGCTTGGCCGTACAGGGGAACACTGAAGCTTTCTTT. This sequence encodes CASSLAVQGNTEAFF.

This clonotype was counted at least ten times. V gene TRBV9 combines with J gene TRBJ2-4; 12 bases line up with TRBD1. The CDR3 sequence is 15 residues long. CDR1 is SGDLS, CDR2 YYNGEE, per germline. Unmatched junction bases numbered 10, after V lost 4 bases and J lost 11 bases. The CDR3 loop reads CASSQTPGQGALQYF. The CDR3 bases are TGTGCCAGCAGCCAAACACCGGGACAGGGGGCCCTTCAGTACTTC.

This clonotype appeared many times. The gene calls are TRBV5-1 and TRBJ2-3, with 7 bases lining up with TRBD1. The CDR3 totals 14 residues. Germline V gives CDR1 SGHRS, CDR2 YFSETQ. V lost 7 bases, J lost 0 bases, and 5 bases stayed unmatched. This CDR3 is CASSTGESTDTQYF. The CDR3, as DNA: TGCGCCAGCTCCACAGGGGAGAGCACAGATACGCAGTATTTT.

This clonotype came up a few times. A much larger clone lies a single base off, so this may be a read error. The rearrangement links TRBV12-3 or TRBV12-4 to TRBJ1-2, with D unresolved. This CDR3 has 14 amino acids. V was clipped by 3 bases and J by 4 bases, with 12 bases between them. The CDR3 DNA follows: TGTGCCAGCAGTTTGGCGGGAAAGCCCTATGGCTACACCTTC. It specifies CASSLAGKPYGYTF.

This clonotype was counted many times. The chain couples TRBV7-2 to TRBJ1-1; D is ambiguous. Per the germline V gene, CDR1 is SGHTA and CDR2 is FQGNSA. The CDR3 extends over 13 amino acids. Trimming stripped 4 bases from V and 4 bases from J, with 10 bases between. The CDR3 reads CASSSPVVTEAFF. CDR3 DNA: TGTGCCAGCAGCTCCCCGGTAGTCACTGAAGCTTTCTTT. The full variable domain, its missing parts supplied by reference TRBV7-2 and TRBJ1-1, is GAGVSQSPSNKVTEKGKDVELRCDPISGHTALYWYRQSLGQGLEFLIYFQGNSAPDKSGLPSDRFSAERTGGSVSTLTIQRTQQEDSAVYLCASSSPVVTEAFFGQGTRLTVV.

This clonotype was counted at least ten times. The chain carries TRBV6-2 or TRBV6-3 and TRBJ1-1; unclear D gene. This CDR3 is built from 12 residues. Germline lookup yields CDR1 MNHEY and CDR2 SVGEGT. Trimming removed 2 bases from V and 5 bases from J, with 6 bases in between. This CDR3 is CASSYMGTEAFF. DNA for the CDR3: TGTGCCAGCAGTTACATGGGAACTGAAGCTTTCTTT.

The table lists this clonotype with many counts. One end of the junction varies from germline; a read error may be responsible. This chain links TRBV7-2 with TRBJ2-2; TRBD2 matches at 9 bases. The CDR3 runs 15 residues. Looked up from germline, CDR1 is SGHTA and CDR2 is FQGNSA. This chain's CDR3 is CASSLAGADTGELFF. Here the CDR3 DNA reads TGTGCCAGCAGTTTAGCGGGGGCGGACACCGGGGAGCTGTTTTTT.

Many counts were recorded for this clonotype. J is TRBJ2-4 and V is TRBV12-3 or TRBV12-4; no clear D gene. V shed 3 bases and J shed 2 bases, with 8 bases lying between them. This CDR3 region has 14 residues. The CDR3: CASSFGISKNIQYF. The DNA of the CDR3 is TGTGCCAGCAGTTTCGGAATTTCCAAAAACATTCAGTACTTC.

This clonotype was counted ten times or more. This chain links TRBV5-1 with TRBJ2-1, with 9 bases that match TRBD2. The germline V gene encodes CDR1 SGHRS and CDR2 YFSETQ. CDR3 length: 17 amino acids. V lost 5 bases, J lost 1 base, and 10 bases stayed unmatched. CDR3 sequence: CASREAGGRLSYNEQFF. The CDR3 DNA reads TGCGCCAGCAGGGAAGCGGGGGGCCGTTTATCCTACAATGAGCAGTTCTTC.

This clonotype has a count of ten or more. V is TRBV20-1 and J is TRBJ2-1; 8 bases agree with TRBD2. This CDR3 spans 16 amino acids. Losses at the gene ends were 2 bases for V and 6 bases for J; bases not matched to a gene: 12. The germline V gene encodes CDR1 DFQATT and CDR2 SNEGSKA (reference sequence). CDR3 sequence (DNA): TGCAGTGCTAGATACCGGAGGCTAGCGGGCTTCAATGAGCAGTTCTTC. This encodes CSARYRRLAGFNEQFF.

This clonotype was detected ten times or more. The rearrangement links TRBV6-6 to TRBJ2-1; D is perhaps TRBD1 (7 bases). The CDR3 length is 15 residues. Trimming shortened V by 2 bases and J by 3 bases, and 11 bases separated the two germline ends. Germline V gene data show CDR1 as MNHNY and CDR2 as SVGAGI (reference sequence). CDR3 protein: CASSYGQGGYNEQFF. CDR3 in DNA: TGTGCCAGCAGTTACGGGCAGGGGGGCTACAATGAGCAGTTCTTC.